Shown below are 9 T cell receptor beta chains from a single sample sequenced in a study of blood T cell repertoires in COVID-19 (dated by TCRdb to about 2020). Receptor amplification or capture employed the immunoSEQ multiplex PCR assay. Here the immuneACCESS table is served through TCRdb, limited to in-frame sequences with V and J called. Missing clones are a known gap in these copies; in checked studies unresolved V genes cover under half, and the rest lacks a known reason. For this sample there are about 250,000 clones; approximately 85% appear just once. The top ten hold about 4.3% of the sample. Sequencing was performed on PBMCs or T cells enriched from blood (not recorded which). The origin of the receptors is a woman younger than 45 who had recovered from COVID-19.

J is TRBJ2-1 and V is TRBV7-3; TRBD1 matches at 7 bases. Germline V gene lookup returns CDR1 SGHTA and CDR2 FQGTGA. V lost 5 bases and J lost 3; bases outside the gene matches: 7. CDR3 length: 15 amino acids. The CDR3 region is CASSMTGPDYNEQFF. The CDR3 DNA sequence: TGTGCCAGCAGCATGACAGGGCCGGACTACAATGAGCAGTTCTTC. The variable domain in full, with the rest retrieved from reference TRBV7-3 and TRBJ2-1, is GAGVSQTPSNKVTEKGKYVELRCDPISGHTALYWYRQSLGQGPEFLIYFQGTGAADDSGLPNDRFFAVRPEGSVSTLKIQRTERGDSAVYLCASSMTGPDYNEQFFGPGTRLTVL.

The CDR3 sequence: CASSRGTANGYTF. As DNA, the CDR3 is TGTGCCAGCAGCCGCGGGACAGCCAATGGCTACACCTTC. V usage is TRBV6-6 and J usage is TRBJ1-2; 7 bases line up with TRBD1. The CDR3 sequence is 13 residues long. The J segment lost 6 bases and the V segment lost 6 bases, leaving 7 bases of the junction unmatched. The germline V gene encodes CDR1 MNHNY and CDR2 SVGAGI (reference sequence).

Comment on this clone: The same CDR3 arises from other DNA sequences in this sample as well. This chain links TRBV19 with TRBJ2-7, with 8 nucleotides matching TRBD1. The CDR3 sequence is 14 residues long. Germline V CDR1 and CDR2: LNHDA, SQIVND (reference sequence). The J segment lost 2 bases and the V segment lost 1 base, leaving 1 base of the junction unmatched. CDR3 bases: TGTGCCAGTAGTATAGGGACAGGGACCTACGAGCAGTACTTC. As protein: CASSIGTGTYEQYF. Filled out from reference TRBV19 and TRBJ2-7, the complete variable domain reads DGGITQSPKYLFRKEGQNVTLSCEQNLNHDAMYWYRQDPGQGLRLIYYSQIVNDFQKGDIAEGYSVSREKKESFPLTVTSAQKNPTAFYLCASSIGTGTYEQYFGPGTRLTVT.

The chain uses TRBV18 and TRBJ1-3; D perhaps matches TRBD1 (5 bases). The ends were cut back, 3 bases at V and 3 bases at J, with 12 bases in the middle. The germline CDR1 and CDR2 sequences are KGHSH and LQKENI. The length of the CDR3 is 15 residues. CDR3 sequence reads: CASSPARGIGNTIYF. The CDR3 DNA reads TGTGCCAGCTCACCGGCGCGGGGGATTGGAAACACCATATATTTT.

The rearrangement joins TRBV9 to TRBJ1-4; D ambiguous. The CDR3 loop spans 17 amino acids. Per the germline V gene, CDR1 is SGDLS and CDR2 is YYNGEE. V lost 4 bases and J lost 7, with 23 bases in between. The CDR3, as DNA: TGTGCCAGCAGCCTCTACGCGGCAGCCGCCTTTAGTGAAAAACTGTTTTTT. It encodes CASSLYAAAAFSEKLFF.

There are a few counts of this clone. The chain couples TRBV15 to TRBJ1-5; D may be TRBD1 (6 bases). Germline V CDR1 and CDR2: LNHNV, YYDKDF (reference sequence). This CDR3 contains 16 residues. V was shortened by 2 bases and J by 2 bases, with 13 bases between the two germline ends. Written as DNA, the CDR3 is TGTGCCACCAGCAGACTCGGGGGGGGCGGCAATCAGCCCCAGCATTTT. Amino acids: CATSRLGGGGNQPQHF.

The chain combines TRBV5-6 with TRBJ2-7; the D is unclear. V dropped 1 base and J dropped 0 bases, with 8 bases sitting between them. The CDR3 has 14 amino acids. Germline CDR1 reads SGHDT; CDR2 reads YYEEEE. The CDR3 DNA sequence: TGTGCCAGCAGCTTGTCTCCAGTCTCCTACGAGCAGTACTTC. Its protein is CASSLSPVSYEQYF.

The chain's CDR3 is CASSPLGGGATYEQYF. CDR3 DNA sequence: TGTGCCAGCAGCCCCCTTGGTGGGGGGGCAACCTACGAGCAGTACTTC. The J gene is TRBJ2-7, the V gene TRBV5-4, with a weak D call TRBD2 (7 bases). CDR3 length: 16 amino acids. Germline CDR1 and CDR2: SGHNT and YYREEE (reference sequence). V gave up 4 bases and J gave up 2 bases, with 19 bases separating them.

J is TRBJ2-5 and V is TRBV7-8; D remains unclear. V gave up 0 bases and J gave up 5 bases, with 10 bases separating them. The CDR3 is 14 residues long. CDR1 and CDR2 (germline): SGHVS, FQNEAQ. The CDR3 region has the DNA TGTGCCAGCAGCTTAGCGACCCGGCGGGAGACCCAGTACTTC. This translates into CASSLATRRETQYF.